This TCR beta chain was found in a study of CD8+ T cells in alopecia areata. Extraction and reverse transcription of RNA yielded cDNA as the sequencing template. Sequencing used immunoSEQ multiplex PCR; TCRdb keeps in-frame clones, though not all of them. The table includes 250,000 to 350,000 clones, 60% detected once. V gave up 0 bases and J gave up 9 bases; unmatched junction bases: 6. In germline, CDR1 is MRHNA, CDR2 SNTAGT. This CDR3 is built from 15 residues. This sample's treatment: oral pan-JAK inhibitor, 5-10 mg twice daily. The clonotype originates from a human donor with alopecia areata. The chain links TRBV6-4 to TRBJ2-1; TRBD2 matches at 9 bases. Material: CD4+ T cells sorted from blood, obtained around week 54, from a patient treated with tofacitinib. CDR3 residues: CASSDSGRGGSEQFF. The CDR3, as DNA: TGTGCCAGCAGTGACTCAGGGCGGGGGGGTAGTGAGCAGTTCTTC.